What follows are 28 T cell receptor beta chains derived from one specimen sequenced in a study of radiation and T cells in renal cell carcinoma. Profiling relied on immunoSEQ multiplex PCR, and the TCRdb table lists in-frame clones only, not all of them. This sample has about 140,000 clones; roughly 85% occur once, and the top ten carry around 21%. Stated time point: baseline pretreatment blood. Stated treatment: 15 Gy SBRT to primary tumor, nephrectomy 4 weeks later. The sequenced sample was blood, obtained from a patient whose treatment included radiotherapy and nephrectomy. The receptors stem from a woman in her 50s with renal cell carcinoma.

This chain links TRBV11-3 with TRBJ2-1; D is unresolved. This CDR3 has 11 amino acids. Germline V gives CDR1 SGHNT, CDR2 YENEEA. V was trimmed by 3 bases and J by 5 bases, leaving 2 bases between them. CDR3 in amino acids: CASSLDNEQFF. The CDR3 region has the DNA TGTGCCAGCAGCTTGGACAATGAGCAGTTCTTC.

The rearrangement uses TRBV10-2 and TRBJ2-2; 9 nucleotides match TRBD1. The CDR3 extends over 18 amino acids. Germline CDR1 is WSHSY and CDR2 is SAAADI. V gave up 2 bases and J gave up 6 bases; unmatched junction bases: 13. In DNA, the CDR3 is TGCGCCAGCAGTGAGCCCAGGACAGGGGCGGGTCGCGCCGGGGAGCTGTTTTTT. This codes for CASSEPRTGAGRAGELFF.

For the CDR3, the DNA is TGTGCCAGCAGCGTAGTGGCCACTAGCGTCCCCTACGAGCAGTACTTC. Its translation is CASSVVATSVPYEQYF. V gene TRBV9 combines with J gene TRBJ2-7, with TRBD2 matching over 7 bases. This CDR3 contains 16 residues. The germline CDR1 and CDR2 sequences are SGDLS and YYNGEE. V lost 0 bases to trimming and J lost 2 bases; unmatched junction nucleotides: 8.

The rearrangement links TRBV7-7 to TRBJ2-3; 14 bases map to TRBD2. The germline CDR1 and CDR2 sequences are SSHAT and FNYEAQ (reference sequence). There are 17 residues in the CDR3. The V and J ends lost 5 bases and 5 bases, in that order; junction bases with no gene match: 9. CDR3 bases: TGTGCCAGCAGCCCCTGGGGACTAGCGGGAGATGTAGATACGCAGTATTTT. It is translated as CASSPWGLAGDVDTQYF.

This clone has a single count. The chain is built from TRBV13 and TRBJ2-4; tentative D call: TRBD1 (5 bases). Trimming cost V 2 bases and J 7 bases, with 9 bases left between them. This CDR3 has 13 amino acids. CDR1 and CDR2 from the germline V gene are PRHDT and FYEKMQ (reference sequence). The CDR3 protein is CASSLQGVNIQYF. CDR3 DNA sequence: TGTGCCAGCAGCTTACAGGGTGTCAACATTCAGTACTTC.

V and J are TRBV4-2 and TRBJ2-1; 8 bases align to TRBD2. Germline CDR1 reads LGHNA; CDR2 reads YNFKEQ. Trimming at V came to 0 bases and at J to 3 bases, leaving 7 bases not matched to a gene. This CDR3 spans 17 amino acids. This chain's CDR3 is CASSQDFSGASYNEQFF. In nucleotides, the CDR3 is TGTGCCAGCAGCCAAGATTTTAGCGGGGCGAGCTACAATGAGCAGTTCTTC.

CDR3 residues: CASSSGQGLSEAFF. CDR3 sequence (DNA): TGTGCCAGCAGCAGCGGACAGGGATTGTCTGAAGCTTTCTTT. The rearrangement uses TRBV7-9 and TRBJ1-1; 8 nucleotides agree with TRBD1. Trimming removed 5 bases from V and 6 bases from J; junction bases left unmatched: 8. The CDR3 totals 14 residues. From germline, CDR1 is SEHNR and CDR2 FQNEAQ (reference sequence).

The chain has TRBV5-1 and TRBJ2-7; 15 bases line up with TRBD2. V lost 3 bases, J lost 0 bases, and 4 bases stayed unmatched. The germline CDR1 and CDR2 sequences are SGHRS and YFSETQ. This CDR3 has 17 amino acids. DNA for the CDR3: TGCGCCAGCAGCTCAAGGACTAGCGGGAGGGCCTCCTACGAGCAGTACTTC. Protein product: CASSSRTSGRASYEQYF.

The J gene is TRBJ2-1, the V gene TRBV5-1, with TRBD2 matching 11 bases. CDR3 length: 16 residues. Germline V CDR1 and CDR2: SGHRS, YFSETQ. Trimming at V came to 2 bases and at J to 6 bases, leaving 7 bases not matched to a gene. CDR3 loop: CASSLTSGSMANEQFF. The CDR3 DNA is TGCGCCAGCAGCTTAACTAGCGGGAGTATGGCCAATGAGCAGTTCTTC.

This clone was seen a single time. The CDR3 sequence is CASSSLIARGGYGYTF. The CDR3 DNA sequence: TGTGCCAGCAGCTCCTTAATCGCCCGGGGCGGCTATGGCTACACCTTC. This rearrangement joins TRBV7-2 to TRBJ1-2, with D possibly matching TRBD1 (5 bases). Trimming removed 4 bases at V and 4 bases at J, with 19 bases between. There are 16 residues in the CDR3. Germline V gene data show CDR1 as SGHTA and CDR2 as FQGNSA.

The V gene is TRBV28, the J gene TRBJ2-7, with TRBD1 matching over 9 bases. The V segment lost 4 bases and the J segment 3 bases; nucleotides outside the gene matches: 1. CDR3 length: 13 amino acids. Germline assignment: CDR1 MDHEN and CDR2 SYDVKM. Written as DNA, the CDR3 is TGTGCCAGCAGTTCGGGACAGGGCTACGAGCAGTACTTC. Its protein is CASSSGQGYEQYF.

The V call is TRBV29-1, the J call TRBJ2-1, with D perhaps TRBD2 (5 bases). CDR1 and CDR2 from the germline V gene are SQVTM and ANQGSEA. With 7 bases removed from V and 8 bases from J, the gap between germline ends came to 15 bases. The CDR3 runs to 12 residues. The CDR3 DNA reads as TGCAGCGGGGGAGCCTTATGGGATGAGCAGTTCTTC. Encoded protein: CSGGALWDEQFF.

The J gene is TRBJ1-2, the V gene TRBV9, with D possibly matching TRBD1 (6 bases). The CDR3 consists of 15 residues. Trimming left V 4 bases short and J 4 bases short, with 17 bases between. The germline CDR1 and CDR2 sequences are SGDLS and YYNGEE. The CDR3 DNA follows: TGTGCCAGCAGCAGAGAGGGGGGCCAGGCCTATGGCTACACCTTC. Residues: CASSREGGQAYGYTF.

In its sample, this clone was seen a few times. The CDR3 coding sequence is TGCGCCAGCAGTAGGAATAGCAATCAGCCCCAGCATTTT. Its translation: CASSRNSNQPQHF. The chain links TRBV10-1 to TRBJ1-5; no clear D. The V and J ends lost 5 bases and 0 bases respectively, with 5 bases between them. Germline V gene data show CDR1 as WNHNN and CDR2 as SYGVQD (reference sequence). CDR3 length: 13 amino acids.

The chain has TRBV2 and TRBJ2-3; 8 nucleotides line up with TRBD2. V shed 7 bases and J 0 bases; nucleotides not matched to a gene: 6. Looked up from germline, CDR1 is SNHLY and CDR2 is FYNNEI. CDR3 size: 15 residues. As DNA, the CDR3 is TGTGCCAGCACGACTAGCGTAACTAGCACAGATACGCAGTATTTT. It codes for CASTTSVTSTDTQYF.

This rearrangement joins TRBV5-6 to TRBJ2-1; the D gene is possibly TRBD2 (5 bases). The CDR3 consists of 13 residues. Germline-derived CDR1 and CDR2 are SGHDT and YYEEEE. Trimming stripped 0 bases from V and 9 bases from J, with 10 bases between. The CDR3, as DNA: TGTGCCAGCAGCTTGGGAGGGAGATCTGAGCAGTTCTTC. It translates to CASSLGGRSEQFF.

This chain joins TRBV19 and TRBJ1-4; possibly TRBD1 for D (6 bases). In germline, CDR1 is LNHDA, CDR2 SQIVND (reference sequence). V dropped 3 bases and J dropped 7 bases, with 15 bases sitting between them. The CDR3 loop spans 15 amino acids. Here the CDR3 reads CASSMVRGAGEKLFF. DNA of the CDR3: TGTGCCAGTAGTATGGTGAGGGGGGCAGGTGAAAAACTGTTTTTT.

This clone appeared a few times. The chain couples TRBV6-5 to TRBJ1-5; TRBD1 might be the D (5 bases). Deletions cut 6 bases from V and 4 bases from J, with 10 bases between. The germline CDR1 and CDR2 sequences are MNHEY and SVGAGI. The CDR3 is made up of 13 amino acids. CDR3 nucleotide sequence: TGTGCCAGCAGCTTGACAGCAAATCAGCCCCAGCATTTT. As protein: CASSLTANQPQHF.

The chain joins TRBV18 to TRBJ1-2, with D perhaps TRBD1 (6 bases). This CDR3 contains 20 residues. Germline values: CDR1 KGHSH, CDR2 LQKENI. The V end lost 4 bases, the J end lost 3 bases, and 30 bases lay between the germline ends. The CDR3 nucleotides read TGTGCCAGCTCACAACGTATACGACCGGGACACGGGGTTTGGGACTATGGCTACACCTTC. This encodes CASSQRIRPGHGVWDYGYTF.

The gene calls are TRBV14 and TRBJ2-1; no clear D gene. Germline values: CDR1 SGHDN, CDR2 FVKESK. V lost 0 bases and J 10 bases, leaving 10 bases between the germline ends. CDR3 size: 13 residues. In DNA form, the CDR3 reads TGTGCCAGCAGCCAAGAATTTTTTCGGGAGCAGTTCTTC. It is translated as CASSQEFFREQFF.

On this clone: This specimen includes other DNA sequences encoding the same CDR3. The genes are TRBV6-5 and TRBJ2-7, with 8 bases identical to TRBD1. This CDR3 is 14 amino acids long. The V gene end was trimmed by 6 bases and the J gene end by 6 bases; junction bases not matched to a gene: 10. Germline assignment: CDR1 MNHEY and CDR2 SVGAGI. The CDR3 DNA reads as TGTGCCAGCAGCCGCGACAGGGGTCTAGGCGAGCAGTACTTC. Its protein is CASSRDRGLGEQYF.

The genes are TRBV28 and TRBJ1-2; 9 bases match TRBD1. CDR1 and CDR2 (germline): MDHEN, SYDVKM. V was clipped by 11 bases and J by 8 bases; unmatched bases: 12. This CDR3 is built from 13 residues. This chain's CDR3 is CAVEGQGGRGYTF. CDR3 in DNA: TGTGCCGTAGAGGGACAGGGAGGTCGCGGCTACACCTTC.

A few counts support this clone. The rearrangement uses TRBV5-6 and TRBJ1-2; tentatively, D is TRBD1 (5 bases). The CDR3 is 15 residues long. CDR1 and CDR2 from the germline V gene are SGHDT and YYEEEE. V was pared by 4 bases and J by 5 bases, with 18 bases between. This CDR3 reads CASSLDPGRGYGYTF. In DNA form, the CDR3 reads TGTGCCAGCAGCCTGGATCCGGGGCGTGGGTATGGCTACACCTTC.

This rearrangement joins TRBV29-1 to TRBJ1-2; a possible D gene is TRBD1 (6 bases). CDR3 size: 13 residues. Trimming took 4 bases from V and 2 from J, leaving 11 bases between them. Looked up from germline, CDR1 is SQVTM and CDR2 is ANQGSEA. CDR3 loop: CSVASGVNYGYTF. The CDR3 bases are TGCAGCGTTGCTTCAGGGGTCAACTATGGCTACACCTTC.

This clone was seen a single time. The chain couples TRBV5-6 to TRBJ1-5, with D unresolved. Germline lookup yields CDR1 SGHDT and CDR2 YYEEEE. CDR3 length equals 13 residues. The ends were cut back, 0 bases at V and 5 bases at J, with 6 bases in the middle. In nucleotides, the CDR3 is TGTGCCAGCAGCTTGGGTGGGTATCAGCCCCAGCATTTT. Translating gives CASSLGGYQPQHF.

The rearrangement links TRBV7-2 to TRBJ1-2, with TRBD1 as a possible D gene (6 bases). There are 14 residues in the CDR3. Germline V gives CDR1 SGHTA, CDR2 FQGNSA. Trimming pared 2 bases from V and 8 bases from J, leaving 15 bases between. The CDR3 bases are TGTGCCAGCAGCTTATTCTCCCCAGGGGCAGGCTACACCTTC. This codes for CASSLFSPGAGYTF.

The J gene is TRBJ2-3, the V gene TRBV6-5; the match to TRBD1 covers 8 bases. The V gene's germline CDR1 is MNHEY and CDR2 SVGAGI. The CDR3 length is 13 residues. Written as DNA, the CDR3 is TGTGGGTCAGGGGGCTTGAGTACAGATACGCAGTATTTT. It encodes CGSGGLSTDTQYF.

This sequence joins TRBV15 and TRBJ2-7; D gene ambiguous. Germline V CDR1 and CDR2: LNHNV, YYDKDF (reference sequence). The CDR3 loop spans 13 amino acids. V was clipped by 4 bases and J by 1 base, with 8 bases between them. As DNA, the CDR3 is TGTGCCACCAGCATAAATCTGTCCTACGAGCAGTACTTC. Translating gives CATSINLSYEQYF.